These 11 T cell receptor beta chains share one sample of origin, sequenced in a study of post-analysis software for immune sequencing data. Overall study findings and caveats: Included in a set of a handful of TRBV segments more frequent in patients than controls were TRBV5-6, TRBV5-1 and TRBV20-1.

Presence of unique molecular identifiers characterized the TCR beta cDNA libraries. A single record per CDR3 protein comes from TCRdb applying MiXCR to the PCR reads. Of 600,000 to 750,000 distinct CDR3 sequences detected, around 60% appear once; the ten largest clones hold around 11%. These receptors have no identified antigens. The sample comprised blood. The receptor set was obtained from a girl aged 2-10 years with multiple sclerosis.

As for this clonotype: The junction differs from germline at one of its ends, possibly a read error. The chain uses TRBV10-2 and TRBJ2-5, with D possibly being TRBD2 (6 bases). The CDR3 sequence is 14 residues long. In germline, CDR1 is WSHSY, CDR2 SAAADI. This CDR3 reads CAGSESGLEETQYF. CDR3 nucleotide sequence: TGCGCCGGCAGTGAGTCGGGACTCGAAGAGACCCAGTACTTC.

This clonotype was seen only a few times. The gene calls are TRBV4-3 and TRBJ1-2; 7 bases are a match to TRBD1. J was trimmed by 4 bases and V by 1 base; bases with no gene match: 9. Per the germline V gene, CDR1 is LGHNA and CDR2 is YSLEER. This CDR3 comprises 16 residues. This chain's CDR3 is CASSQGFRDSPYGYTF. CDR3 in DNA: TGCGCCAGCAGCCAAGGATTCCGGGACAGCCCCTATGGCTACACCTTC.

This clonotype occurred a few times. The rearrangement links TRBV10-2 to TRBJ1-2, with TRBD1 matching 10 bases. Germline assignment: CDR1 WSHSY and CDR2 SAAADI. The CDR3 totals 15 residues. J gave up 3 bases and V 7 bases, and 8 bases lay outside the gene matches. As DNA, the CDR3 is TGCGCCAGCACAAGGGGACAGGGGCTTGACTATGGCTACACCTTC. Translated, it gives CASTRGQGLDYGYTF.

This clonotype has a handful of counts. This chain links TRBV7-2 with TRBJ2-3; D unclear. The CDR3 loop spans 14 amino acids. Per the germline V gene, CDR1 is SGHTA and CDR2 is FQGNSA. Trimming removed 6 bases at V and 4 bases at J, with 14 bases between. The CDR3 sequence is CASSGSWVPDTQYF. CDR3 nucleotide sequence: TGTGCCAGCAGTGGGTCGTGGGTCCCAGATACGCAGTATTTT.

There are a few counts of this clonotype. The CDR3 is CSVVRDRAERGYTF. The CDR3 region has the DNA TGCAGCGTTGTCCGGGACAGGGCTGAACGGGGCTACACCTTC. The rearrangement joins TRBV29-1 to TRBJ1-2; TRBD1 aligns across 9 bases. Germline loops: CDR1 SQVTM, CDR2 ANQGSEA. The CDR3 length is 14 residues. J was trimmed by 8 bases and V by 4 bases; bases with no gene match: 11. Combining the CDR3 with reference TRBV29-1 and TRBJ1-2 gives the whole variable domain SAVISQKPSRDICQRGTSLTIQCQVDSQVTMMFWYRQQPGQSLTLIATANQGSEATYESGFVIDKFPISRPNLTFSTLTVSNMSPEDSSIYLCSVVRDRAERGYTFGSGTRLTVV.

This clonotype was picked up many times. The chain couples TRBV29-1 to TRBJ2-5; 9 bases are a match to TRBD1. There are 13 residues in the CDR3. CDR1 and CDR2 (germline): SQVTM, ANQGSEA. The trim removed 8 bases at V and 5 bases at J, leaving 9 bases unmatched. CDR3 loop: CSSYRGRGETQYF. The DNA of the CDR3 is TGCAGCTCCTACAGGGGGCGGGGGGAGACCCAGTACTTC.

V is TRBV29-1 and J is TRBJ2-1; possibly TRBD1 for D (6 bases). Trimming stripped 4 bases from V and 6 bases from J, with 10 bases between. The CDR3 extends over 12 amino acids. In germline, CDR1 is SQVTM, CDR2 ANQGSEA. The CDR3 loop is CSVGRGGNEQFF. As DNA, the CDR3 is TGCAGCGTTGGCCGAGGGGGCAATGAGCAGTTCTTC.

The chain carries TRBV7-8 and TRBJ2-3, with 16 bases lining up with TRBD2. The CDR3 length is 17 residues. After removal of 5 bases from V and 4 bases from J, the junction contained 6 bases not matched to a gene. Germline V gene lookup returns CDR1 SGHVS and CDR2 FQNEAQ. The CDR3 DNA is TGTGCCAGCAGCACGGGACTAGCGGGAGGGCCGGCAGATACGCAGTATTTT. Amino acids: CASSTGLAGGPADTQYF.

This clonotype was seen a few times. The CDR3 here is CASSPRGGLSYNEQFF. CDR3 in DNA: TGTGCCAGCAGCCCCCGGGGGGGGCTCTCCTACAATGAGCAGTTCTTC. The V call is TRBV6-4, the J call TRBJ2-1; 8 bases are a match to TRBD2. V trimming: 6 bases; J trimming: 0 bases; junction bases outside the gene matches: 7. The germline gives CDR1 MRHNA, CDR2 SNTAGT. This CDR3 has 16 residues.

The V and J genes are TRBV12-3 or TRBV12-4 and TRBJ2-1; D ambiguous. The CDR3 has 16 amino acids. V was cut by 5 bases and J by 3 bases, with 17 bases left in between. This CDR3 reads CASSARPHQIYNEQFF. The DNA of the CDR3 is TGTGCCAGCAGTGCGAGACCCCACCAGATCTACAATGAGCAGTTCTTC.

The chain links TRBV15 to TRBJ2-4, with TRBD2 matching 7 bases. The DNA end is more similar to TRBJ2-7, so the J call may be wrong. The CDR3 length is 14 residues. Germline V gene data show CDR1 as LNHNV and CDR2 as YYDKDF (reference sequence). The CDR3 DNA follows: TGTGCCACCAACCTTGGGGGAGGGCCCCACGAGCAGTACTTC. It yields the protein CATNLGGGPHEQYF.